The 14 T cell receptor beta chains below all came from one sample that was sequenced in a study of blood T cell repertoires in COVID-19. Libraries were prepared by immunoSEQ multiplex PCR; TCRdb keeps only in-frame clonotypes and omits some of them. The data contain just under 85,000 clones, around 86% of them singletons. The sequencing sample was made of peripheral blood. Receptor source: an elderly man with active or convalescent COVID-19.

Only a few counts were recorded for this clone. This rearrangement joins TRBV21-1 to TRBJ2-2; TRBD1, the table's D call, lacks a check against the DNA. TRBV21-1 is recorded as a pseudogene. This CDR3 is built from 20 residues. The CDR3 nucleotides read TGTGCCAGCAGCAATTGGGTGCCGGGACACACACCTCCGAACACCGGGGAGCTGTTTTTT. This gives the protein CASSNWVPGHTPPNTGELFF.

This sequence joins TRBV6-5 and TRBJ2-2; TRBD1 is a possible D gene (5 bases). The ends were cut back, 5 bases at V and 1 base at J, with 11 bases in the middle. Germline-derived CDR1 and CDR2 are MNHEY and SVGAGI. This CDR3 is 15 amino acids long. The CDR3 sequence is CASSPRRENTGELFF. CDR3 bases: TGTGCCAGCAGTCCCCGCAGGGAGAACACCGGGGAGCTGTTTTTT.

The chain couples TRBV19 to TRBJ2-3; D is ambiguous. The CDR3 loop spans 13 amino acids. Germline loops: CDR1 LNHDA, CDR2 SQIVND (reference sequence). Trimming removed 7 bases at V and 2 bases at J, with 10 bases between. The CDR3 reads CASTLGSTDTQYF. The DNA for the CDR3 is TGTGCCAGTACCCTAGGATCCACAGATACGCAGTATTTT.

The chain is built from TRBV2 and TRBJ1-1; the match to TRBD1 covers 9 bases. Germline CDR1 and CDR2: SNHLY and FYNNEI. The CDR3 is 14 residues long. The trim removed 6 bases at V and 3 bases at J, leaving 5 bases unmatched. CDR3 protein: CASRPQGADTEAFF. DNA of the CDR3: TGTGCCAGCAGGCCACAGGGGGCGGACACTGAAGCTTTCTTT.

The rearrangement uses TRBV19 and TRBJ1-4; D is undetermined. From germline, CDR1 is LNHDA and CDR2 SQIVND (reference sequence). There are 13 residues in the CDR3. V gave up 0 bases and J gave up 8 bases, with 7 bases separating them. CDR3 sequence (DNA): TGTGCCAGTAGTATAGACACGGAGGAAAAACTGTTTTTT. This encodes CASSIDTEEKLFF. The full variable domain, with the rest looked up from reference TRBV19 and TRBJ1-4, is DGGITQSPKYLFRKEGQNVTLSCEQNLNHDAMYWYRQDPGQGLRLIYYSQIVNDFQKGDIAEGYSVSREKKESFPLTVTSAQKNPTAFYLCASSIDTEEKLFFGSGTQLSVL.

This chain links TRBV24-1 with TRBJ2-2, with D possibly matching TRBD2 (5 bases). From germline, CDR1 is KGHDR and CDR2 SFDVKD. The germline V and J ends were trimmed by 7 bases and 0 bases, with 5 bases remaining between them. The CDR3 covers 13 residues. In nucleotides, the CDR3 is TGTGCCACCAGGGGAGCGAACACCGGGGAGCTGTTTTTT. Protein product: CATRGANTGELFF.

The CDR3 DNA reads TGTGCCAGCAGCCAAGATGGGACTAGCGGGAGTTATGAGCAGTTCTTC. Its translation: CASSQDGTSGSYEQFF. The genes are TRBV4-2 and TRBJ2-1; TRBD2 agrees at 14 bases. The CDR3 loop spans 16 amino acids. The V and J ends lost 0 bases and 8 bases, in that order; junction bases with no gene match: 3. The germline gives CDR1 LGHNA, CDR2 YNFKEQ.

The chain carries TRBV28 and TRBJ1-6; 11 positions agree with TRBD1. The V segment lost 7 bases and the J segment 7 bases; nucleotides outside the gene matches: 6. Germline assignment: CDR1 MDHEN and CDR2 SYDVKM. The CDR3 runs 15 residues. The CDR3 sequence is CASTGGTGGNSPLHF. In DNA, the CDR3 is TGTGCCAGCACGGGGGGGACAGGGGGAAATTCACCCCTCCACTTT.

The chain links TRBV7-2 to TRBJ2-2, with TRBD1 matching over 8 bases. Germline loops: CDR1 SGHTA, CDR2 FQGNSA. The CDR3 sequence is 15 residues long. V lost 1 base to trimming and J lost 5 bases; unmatched junction nucleotides: 3. CDR3 in DNA: TGTGCCAGCAGCTTAGGCAGGGGGCCGACCGGGGAGCTGTTTTTT. Translating gives CASSLGRGPTGELFF.

The gene calls are TRBV4-1 and TRBJ1-1; TRBD1 agrees at 8 bases. V lost 4 bases to trimming and J lost 0 bases; unmatched junction nucleotides: 4. The V gene's germline CDR1 is MGHRA and CDR2 YSYEKL. This CDR3 has 15 amino acids. The CDR3 spells CASSPQGQVNTEAFF. In nucleotides, the CDR3 is TGCGCCAGCAGCCCGCAGGGACAGGTGAACACTGAAGCTTTCTTT.

The V gene is TRBV24-1, the J gene TRBJ2-1, with TRBD1 matching 9 bases. CDR1 is KGHDR and CDR2 is SFDVKD in the germline V gene. The V segment lost 4 bases and the J segment 1 base; nucleotides outside the gene matches: 7. The CDR3 has 17 amino acids. The DNA of the CDR3 is TGTGCCACCAGTGACCCGGCCGGGACAGGGTCCTACAATGAGCAGTTCTTC. It yields the protein CATSDPAGTGSYNEQFF.

The chain recombines TRBV9 with TRBJ1-1; D not certain. This CDR3 is built from 15 residues. V was trimmed by 4 bases and J by 0 bases, leaving 13 bases between them. In germline, CDR1 is SGDLS, CDR2 YYNGEE. CDR3 DNA sequence: TGTGCCAGCAGCCCACAGACACAATTGAACACTGAAGCTTTCTTT. It specifies CASSPQTQLNTEAFF.

The J gene is TRBJ2-1, the V gene TRBV9; 14 bases fit TRBD2. The V and J ends lost 3 bases and 9 bases, in that order; junction bases with no gene match: 8. The CDR3 length is 16 residues. Germline CDR1 is SGDLS and CDR2 is YYNGEE. CDR3 protein: CASSAEGLAGGGEQFF. In DNA form, the CDR3 reads TGTGCCAGCAGCGCTGAAGGACTAGCGGGAGGAGGTGAGCAGTTCTTC.

The chain joins TRBV11-2 to TRBJ1-2; maybe TRBD1 (6 bases). Trimming removed 4 bases from V and 4 bases from J, with 16 bases in between. The CDR3 loop spans 15 amino acids. CDR1 is SGHAT, CDR2 FQNNGV, per germline. This CDR3 is CASSWRSGDPYGYTF. CDR3 in DNA: TGTGCCAGCAGCTGGAGGTCAGGGGATCCCTATGGCTACACCTTC.